This entry lists 27 T cell receptor beta chains sequenced from one sample in a study of OX40 agonist ivuxolimab in advanced cancers. Libraries were constructed by the immunoSEQ multiplex PCR assay. This immuneACCESS table, as held by TCRdb, lists in-frame sequences with V and J called but not all clones. Of the missing ones, under half trace to an unresolved V gene in checked studies; the others have no known cause. The sample records approximately 60,000 clones, around 87% of which are singletons. The ten largest clonotypes hold approximately 0.39% of the sample. This material consisted of CD4+ or CD8+ T cells sorted from blood, taken in a trial of the OX40 agonist ivuxolimab. These receptors came from an adult with an advanced solid tumor such as melanoma, head and neck, liver or kidney cancer.

This clone showed up just a few times. The V call is TRBV5-1, the J call TRBJ1-3; D is ambiguous. The CDR3 is 15 residues long. V dropped 2 bases and J dropped 0 bases, with 9 bases sitting between them. Germline CDR1 is SGHRS and CDR2 is YFSETQ. The CDR3 DNA is TGCGCCAGCAGCTTTGGGCTTACCTCTGGAAACACCATATATTTT. It codes for CASSFGLTSGNTIYF. Combining the CDR3 with reference TRBV5-1 and TRBJ1-3 gives the whole variable domain KAGVTQTPRYLIKTRGQQVTLSCSPISGHRSVSWYQQTPGQGLQFLFEYFSETQRNKGNFPGRFSGRQFSNSRSEMNVSTLELGDSALYLCASSFGLTSGNTIYFGEGSWLTVV.

The chain recombines TRBV7-8 with TRBJ1-4; D is undetermined. The CDR3 totals 14 residues. Trimming took off 5 bases at V and 1 base at J, with 8 bases between the two ends. Germline V lookup: CDR1 SGHVS, CDR2 FQNEAQ. Written as DNA, the CDR3 is TGTGCCAGCAGCCACGGAGGAACTAATGAAAAACTGTTTTTT. It yields the protein CASSHGGTNEKLFF.

The rearrangement links TRBV5-8 to TRBJ1-3; D is undetermined. This CDR3 contains 15 residues. The ends were cut back, 0 bases at V and 4 bases at J, with 11 bases in the middle. The germline V gene has CDR1 SGHTS and CDR2 YDEGEE. The CDR3 DNA follows: TGTGCCAGCAGCTTGGCCGCCCCGGGGGGAAACACCATATATTTT. Its translation is CASSLAAPGGNTIYF.

Worth noting for this clone: The germline gene is not matched at one end of the junction; a read error may be the cause. The chain links TRBV13 to TRBJ1-6; 7 positions match TRBD1. In germline, CDR1 is PRHDT, CDR2 FYEKMQ (reference sequence). There are 14 residues in the CDR3. The CDR3 protein is CASSPRDSNPPLHF. DNA of the CDR3: TGTGCCAGCAGCCCCCGGGACAGTAATCCACCCCTCCACTTT.

This clone was seen a single time. The chain has TRBV14 and TRBJ1-2; a possible D gene is TRBD1 (5 bases). Trimming left V 0 bases short and J 4 bases short, with 12 bases between. Germline CDR1 and CDR2: SGHDN and FVKESK. The CDR3 consists of 15 residues. The CDR3 region is CASSQDLGPFYGYTF. In DNA, the CDR3 is TGTGCCAGCAGCCAAGATTTGGGGCCCTTCTATGGCTACACCTTC.

Comment on this clone: The sample contains more than one DNA sequence encoding this CDR3. The chain combines TRBV5-1 with TRBJ1-4, with 7 nucleotides matching TRBD1. In germline, CDR1 is SGHRS, CDR2 YFSETQ. V trimming: 4 bases; J trimming: 4 bases; junction bases outside the gene matches: 4. The CDR3 consists of 14 residues. The CDR3 here is CASSLGQLNEKLFF. For the CDR3, the DNA is TGCGCCAGCAGCCTGGGACAGCTTAATGAAAAACTGTTTTTT. The full variable domain, its missing parts supplied by reference TRBV5-1 and TRBJ1-4, is KAGVTQTPRYLIKTRGQQVTLSCSPISGHRSVSWYQQTPGQGLQFLFEYFSETQRNKGNFPGRFSGRQFSNSRSEMNVSTLELGDSALYLCASSLGQLNEKLFFGSGTQLSVL.

This clone was observed a few times. The chain has TRBV18 and TRBJ1-2; D gene uncertain. Per the germline V gene, CDR1 is KGHSH and CDR2 is LQKENI. V lost 0 bases to trimming and J lost 6 bases, with 11 bases between them. The length of the CDR3 is 14 residues. The CDR3 sequence is CASSPPSLRDGYTF. The CDR3 DNA sequence: TGTGCCAGCTCACCACCCTCGTTGAGGGATGGCTACACCTTC.

The rearrangement uses TRBV6-1 and TRBJ1-2; D is perhaps TRBD1 (5 bases). This CDR3 contains 14 residues. In germline, CDR1 is MNHNS, CDR2 SASEGT. V was clipped by 5 bases and J by 5 bases, with 15 bases between them. In nucleotides, the CDR3 is TGTGCCAGCAGTCTACAGGACGCTTCTTATGGCTACACCTTC. Amino acid sequence: CASSLQDASYGYTF.

A single count supports this clone. The chain is built from TRBV6-5 and TRBJ1-2, with 7 bases aligning to TRBD1. After removal of 6 bases from V and 7 bases from J, the junction contained 11 bases not matched to a gene. There are 14 residues in the CDR3. CDR1 and CDR2 from the germline V gene are MNHEY and SVGAGI. This chain's CDR3 is CASRMVEGAGGYTF. The CDR3 DNA reads as TGTGCCAGCAGGATGGTGGAGGGGGCGGGTGGCTACACCTTC.

This clone was detected only a few times. The chain links TRBV18 to TRBJ1-1; D unclear. The CDR3 extends over 13 amino acids. V was shortened by 2 bases and J by 1 base, with 5 bases between the two germline ends. The germline gives CDR1 KGHSH, CDR2 LQKENI. The CDR3 DNA is TGTGCCAGCTCACCAATGGCGAACACTGAAGCTTTCTTT. Encoded protein: CASSPMANTEAFF.

This rearrangement joins TRBV6-1 to TRBJ1-6, with D perhaps matching TRBD1 (5 bases). The V and J ends lost 3 bases and 9 bases respectively, with 18 bases between them. The germline V gene has CDR1 MNHNS and CDR2 SASEGT. The CDR3 loop spans 16 amino acids. In DNA form, the CDR3 reads TGTGCCAGCAGTGATGGCACTTTCAAGGGGTCTTCACCCCTCCACTTT. Amino acid sequence: CASSDGTFKGSSPLHF.

This clone was seen more than once but under ten times. V is TRBV7-2 and J is TRBJ2-7, with 8 bases identical to TRBD2. Germline values: CDR1 SGHTA, CDR2 FQGNSA. The junction had 5 bases not matched to a gene; V was cut back by 3 bases and J by 1 base. The CDR3 sequence is 15 residues long. As DNA, the CDR3 is TGTGCCAGCAGCTTCAAGCGGGGGCCGTCCTACGAGCAGTACTTC. This translates into CASSFKRGPSYEQYF. Full variable domain (rest looked up from reference TRBV7-2 and TRBJ2-7): GAGVSQSPSNKVTEKGKDVELRCDPISGHTALYWYRQSLGQGLEFLIYFQGNSAPDKSGLPSDRFSAERTGGSVSTLTIQRTQQEDSAVYLCASSFKRGPSYEQYFGPGTRLTVT.

J is TRBJ1-5 and V is TRBV18; 8 bases are a match to TRBD1. The V segment lost 3 bases and the J segment 6 bases; nucleotides outside the gene matches: 10. This CDR3 has 16 residues. Germline lookup yields CDR1 KGHSH and CDR2 LQKENI. CDR3: CASSPVSNRGAQPQHF. Written as DNA, the CDR3 is TGTGCCAGCTCACCGGTTTCGAACAGGGGGGCTCAGCCCCAGCATTTT.

The genes are TRBV15 and TRBJ1-2, with D possibly matching TRBD1 (6 bases). V dropped 0 bases and J dropped 10 bases, with 18 bases sitting between them. Per the germline V gene, CDR1 is LNHNV and CDR2 is YYDKDF (reference sequence). The CDR3 runs 15 residues. The CDR3 is CATSRERRGGGNYTF. The CDR3 DNA sequence: TGTGCCACCAGCAGAGAAAGGAGAGGGGGTGGGAACTACACCTTC.

The chain employs TRBV27 and TRBJ2-2, with TRBD1 matching over 9 bases. The CDR3 consists of 15 residues. V trimming: 10 bases; J trimming: 7 bases; junction bases outside the gene matches: 13. Germline V lookup: CDR1 MNHEY, CDR2 SMNVEV (reference sequence). CDR3 bases: TGTGCCACCTCACCGGGACAGGGCTCGGGCGGGGAGCTGTTTTTT. This translates into CATSPGQGSGGELFF.

This clone showed up just a few times. V usage is TRBV4-2 and J usage is TRBJ1-1; TRBD1 matches at 7 bases. Looked up from germline, CDR1 is LGHNA and CDR2 is YNFKEQ. The J segment lost 4 bases and the V segment lost 1 base, leaving 12 bases of the junction unmatched. There are 17 residues in the CDR3. This chain's CDR3 is CASSQGVGTALATEAFF. The CDR3 region has the DNA TGTGCCAGCAGCCAAGGCGTTGGGACAGCCCTTGCCACTGAAGCTTTCTTT.

J is TRBJ2-6 and V is TRBV5-4; tentatively, D is TRBD1 (6 bases). The CDR3 loop spans 17 amino acids. Per germline, CDR1 SGHNT and CDR2 YYREEE (reference sequence). The V gene lost 9 bases and the J gene lost 0 bases, with 19 bases spanning the gap. The CDR3 nucleotides read TGTGCCACGCGACAATCGGGACACCCCTCTGGGGCCAACGTCCTGACTTTC. Amino acid sequence: CATRQSGHPSGANVLTF.

The chain carries TRBV5-8 and TRBJ1-4; possible D gene TRBD1, 6 bases. V was trimmed by 4 bases and J by 3 bases, leaving 22 bases between them. Germline-derived CDR1 and CDR2 are SGHTS and YDEGEE. The CDR3 consists of 18 residues. DNA of the CDR3: TGTGCCAGCAGCCCCCGCGGGGAGGGGACAAGGGCTAATGAAAAACTGTTTTTT. It codes for CASSPRGEGTRANEKLFF.

The V call is TRBV6-6, the J call TRBJ1-2, with D perhaps matching TRBD1 (5 bases). Germline loops: CDR1 MNHNY, CDR2 SVGAGI (reference sequence). The CDR3 has 16 residues. The V end lost 5 bases, the J end lost 4 bases, and 20 bases lay between the germline ends. The CDR3 bases are TGTGCCAGCAGTACGGATCGGGGCCATCCTCCCTATGGCTACACCTTC. Translating gives CASSTDRGHPPYGYTF.

This clone turned up a few times. V gene TRBV27 combines with J gene TRBJ1-2; unclear D gene. This CDR3 has 12 amino acids. With 6 bases removed from V and 4 bases from J, the gap between germline ends came to 9 bases. Looked up from germline, CDR1 is MNHEY and CDR2 is SMNVEV (reference sequence). The CDR3 region has the DNA TGTGCCAGCAGCGGGTGGGGCTATGGCTACACCTTC. This codes for CASSGWGYGYTF.

The V gene is TRBV30, the J gene TRBJ2-5, with D possibly called TRBD1 or TRBD2 (5 bases each). V shed 0 bases and J shed 7 bases, with 18 bases lying between them. CDR1 GTSNPN and CDR2 SVGIG come from the germline V gene (reference sequence). This CDR3 has 15 residues. The CDR3 sequence is CAWSVAGTKVATQYF. DNA for the CDR3: TGTGCCTGGAGTGTCGCAGGGACGAAGGTAGCGACCCAGTACTTC.

The CDR3, as DNA: TGCGCCAGCAGCCAAGACGGGCCGGCAAGTAGGACAGGGAACTACGAGCAGTACTTC. Protein: CASSQDGPASRTGNYEQYF. The rearrangement joins TRBV4-1 to TRBJ2-7; TRBD1 aligns across 8 bases. The trim removed 0 bases at V and 3 bases at J, leaving 16 bases unmatched. The CDR3 contains 19 residues. Germline V gene lookup returns CDR1 MGHRA and CDR2 YSYEKL.

J is TRBJ1-5 and V is TRBV6-5; D remains ambiguous. CDR3 length equals 11 residues. CDR1 is MNHEY and CDR2 is SVGAGI in the germline V gene. V shed 5 bases and J shed 7 bases, with 6 bases lying between them. The CDR3, as DNA: TGTGCCAGCAGTGAGGTCCAGCCCCAGCATTTT. The encoded protein is CASSEVQPQHF.

A single count supports this clone. The chain links TRBV4-1 to TRBJ2-7; perhaps TRBD2 as D (6 bases). The CDR3 extends over 15 amino acids. Trimming took 1 base from V and 5 from J, leaving 15 bases between them. CDR1 and CDR2 from the germline V gene are MGHRA and YSYEKL. CDR3 protein: CASSQVGLANDEQYF. CDR3 nucleotides: TGCGCCAGCAGCCAAGTGGGTCTAGCGAACGACGAGCAGTACTTC.

The chain combines TRBV7-2 with TRBJ2-3; no reliable D call. CDR1 and CDR2 from the germline V gene are SGHTA and FQGNSA. The CDR3 length is 14 residues. The germline V and J ends were trimmed by 2 bases and 3 bases, with 9 bases remaining between them. The DNA for the CDR3 is TGTGCCAGCAGCTTAATTCGTAATACAGATACGCAGTATTTT. This encodes CASSLIRNTDTQYF.

CDR3 region: CASSPDRGRTDTQYF. CDR3 bases: TGCGCCAGCAGCCCGGACAGGGGGCGTACAGATACGCAGTATTTT. The rearrangement links TRBV5-1 to TRBJ2-3, with 11 bases identical to TRBD1. J was trimmed by 3 bases and V by 4 bases; bases with no gene match: 4. Germline V gene sequence: CDR1 SGHRS, CDR2 YFSETQ. There are 15 residues in the CDR3.

This clone has only one observation. The chain couples TRBV7-2 to TRBJ1-5; TRBD1 agrees at 8 bases. Germline CDR1 is SGHTA and CDR2 is FQGNSA. V lost 5 bases to trimming and J lost 6 bases; unmatched junction nucleotides: 12. CDR3 length: 16 amino acids. CDR3 sequence reads: CASSTRHTGGGQPQHF. CDR3 DNA: TGTGCCAGCAGCACTCGCCACACAGGGGGGGGTCAGCCCCAGCATTTT.